This is a list of T cell receptor beta chains from one sample in a study of low-dose radiotherapy and immunotherapy resistance in tumors. TCRdb passed the reads through MiXCR, listing each CDR3 protein once. This sample has tens of thousands of distinct CDR3 sequences, with 12% found just once. This material consisted of PBMCs, taken before treatment. Every receptor here comes from a female donor with ovarian cancer. The CDR3 runs from the conserved cysteine through the conserved F or W. The order of the fields is D gene, clone size, J gene, V gene, CDR3 protein. A D gene is named only where the DNA matches it firmly. Rows give clone size only sometimes, using once, few, many, or a class for an expanded clone.

. | . | TRBJ1-2 | TRBV19 | CASSIAQADGYTF
. | many | TRBJ1-2 | TRBV29-1 | CSVGQTEGYTF
. | many | TRBJ1-2 | TRBV28 | CASSFTHRAGGDYGYTF
. | many | TRBJ2-2 | TRBV4-1 | CASSPLMYTGELFF
. | many | TRBJ1-5 | TRBV18 | CASSPGRQVGDQPQHF
. | many | TRBJ2-7 | TRBV27 | CASSSVVKGAEQYF
. | many | TRBJ2-1 | TRBV7-9 | CASSFSSYNEQFF
TRBD1 | many | TRBJ2-2 | TRBV5-1 | CASSQQTGDTGELFF
. | many | TRBJ2-5 | TRBV5-1 | CASSRWGGPETQYF
TRBD2 | many | TRBJ2-2 | TRBV3-1 | CASSESPSGGNTGELFF
TRBD2 | many | TRBJ2-1 | TRBV14 | CASSPGSGEGRYNEQFF
TRBD2 | many | TRBJ2-1 | TRBV12-3/TRBV12-4 | CASMIAGGINNEQFF
TRBD1 | . | TRBJ1-6 | TRBV5-4 | CASSLPGQGHSPLHF
. | many | TRBJ2-3 | TRBV18 | CASSLSPTITDTQYF
. | many | TRBJ1-6 | TRBV5-1 | CATTLPLGQVASPLHF
. | many | TRBJ2-2 | TRBV2 | CASLDQISAGELFF
TRBD1 | many | TRBJ2-3 | TRBV4-1 | CASSQEAGGRTDTQYF
TRBD2 | many | TRBJ2-1 | TRBV2 | CASKIAGGNYNEQFF
. | many | TRBJ1-2 | TRBV9 | CASSATTGGYTF
TRBD2 | . | TRBJ2-2 | TRBV7-7 | CASSLTGGPGELFF
. | . | TRBJ2-7 | TRBV6-5 | CASSRAPGLAEQYF
. | few | TRBJ1-5 | TRBV12-3/TRBV12-4 | CASITGPLSGQPQHF
. | medium-sized | TRBJ2-1 | TRBV5-4 | CASSVGPSNEQFF
TRBD2 | once | TRBJ2-4 | TRBV5-4 | CASSLVRGGTKNIQCF
. | many | TRBJ1-6 | TRBV7-9 | CASSKTSSPLHF
. | many | TRBJ2-1 | TRBV20-1 | CSASSDSLGLYNEQFF
. | many | TRBJ1-2 | TRBV9 | CASSVTGGGYTF
. | . | TRBJ1-1 | TRBV20-1 | CSANRGGTEAFF
. | many | TRBJ1-1 | TRBV20-1 | CSARDPSAGDHTEAFF
. | medium-sized | TRBJ2-1 | TRBV5-1 | CASSLESVNEQFF
TRBD1 | many | TRBJ1-5 | TRBV28 | CASSSGQGGQPQHF
TRBD1 | many | TRBJ1-1 | TRBV29-1 | CSVEDRGRAPQTEAFF
. | many | TRBJ1-2 | TRBV19 | CASAGGFYGYTF
TRBD2 | many | TRBJ2-7 | TRBV6-6 | CASSYGTSGIDEQYF
TRBD1 | many | TRBJ2-7 | TRBV5-1 | CASALSTGGPYEQYF
TRBD2 | many | TRBJ2-7 | TRBV28 | CASSLTSGSAEQYF
. | . | TRBJ1-2 | TRBV27 | CSSSLVGLGDYGYTF
. | . | TRBJ2-6 | TRBV12-3/TRBV12-4 | CASSQIQGGGSGANVLTF
. | . | TRBJ2-7 | TRBV6-2/TRBV6-3 | CASSGTHEQYF
. | many | TRBJ2-7 | TRBV2 | CASRAGRQTYEQYF
. | many | TRBJ2-2 | TRBV11-2 | CASSLLQGPGELFF
. | many | TRBJ1-2 | TRBV29-1 | CSVEGSGMYGYTF
. | many | TRBJ2-3 | TRBV2 | CASIRGSASTDTQYF
TRBD1 | many | TRBJ1-5 | TRBV6-2/TRBV6-3 | CASTDRGDIIPQHF
. | many | TRBJ2-5 | TRBV6-8 | CASSTGFGETQYF
. | few | TRBJ2-2 | TRBV7-9 | CASSPRTGGTTGELFFF
. | many | TRBJ1-2 | TRBV29-1 | CSVGLAYGYTF
. | few | TRBJ1-1 | TRBV19 | CASIQGRSSTEAFF
. | many | TRBJ2-7 | TRBV7-8 | CASSLGGALIAFEQYF
TRBD2 | many | TRBJ2-5 | TRBV5-1 | CASRTVAGDPQETQYF
. | many | TRBJ1-5 | TRBV2 | CASSETGPTGPQHF
. | many | TRBJ2-1 | TRBV5-4 | CASSLVPVNEQFF